This T cell receptor (beta chain) is from a study of T cell repertoires in aging, cancer and after chemotherapy. The template was genomic DNA from peripheral blood, not RNA. This CDR3 is built from 14 residues. Germline CDR1 is SGHRS and CDR2 is YFSETQ. The ends were cut back, 3 bases at V and 4 bases at J, with 10 bases in the middle. TRB rearrangements spanning V, D and J were amplified using mixed TRB-A/B primers. From the multiplex PCR reads, TCRdb called clonotypes with MiXCR, one entry per CDR3 protein. Of 6,000 to 8,500 distinct CDR3 sequences listed, approximately 30% are singletons. The TCR was taken from a human donor with a blood cancer. V is TRBV5-1 and J is TRBJ2-2; unclear D gene. Sequencing used blood. The CDR3, as DNA: TGCGCCAGCAGCTCTCCTGAAACCACCGGGGAGCTGTTTTTT. Amino acid sequence: CASSSPETTGELFF.